The 8 T cell receptor beta chains in this list originate from one sample, sequenced in a study of neoadjuvant anti-PD-1 for oral cavity cancer. The time point is: after neoadjuvant nivolumab, at surgical resection. The assay was immunoSEQ multiplex PCR, and TCRdb's table has in-frame clones only and misses some. The data hold some 40,000 clones, with 35% to 45% observed a single time. The material sequenced was tumor tissue, taken after nivolumab (anti-PD-1) treatment. The source is a person aged 40-85 years with oral cavity squamous cell carcinoma.

CDR3 nucleotides: TGTGCCAGCAGTCGGCAGGGGGGCACTGAAGCTTTCTTT. Protein: CASSRQGGTEAFF. The chain has TRBV7-6 and TRBJ1-1, with 7 nucleotides matching TRBD1. CDR1 and CDR2 from the germline V gene are SGHVS and FNYEAQ. This CDR3 has 13 amino acids. V lost 6 bases to trimming and J lost 4 bases; unmatched junction nucleotides: 5.

This clone was detected many times. The chain has TRBV7-6 and TRBJ2-6; D call uncertain. Trimming stripped 4 bases from V and 1 base from J, with 11 bases between. The CDR3 totals 16 residues. CDR1 is SGHVS, CDR2 FNYEAQ, per germline. The CDR3 spells CASSSIGDSGANVLTF. DNA of the CDR3: TGTGCCAGCAGCTCAATTGGCGATTCTGGGGCCAACGTCCTGACTTTC.

The chain has TRBV7-2 and TRBJ1-2; 9 bases align to TRBD1. After removal of 1 base from V and 5 bases from J, the junction contained 5 bases not matched to a gene. Germline assignment: CDR1 SGHTA and CDR2 FQGNSA. The CDR3 extends over 15 amino acids. The CDR3 DNA reads TGTGCCAGCAGCTTAGACAGGGGGCGCGGATATGGCTACACCTTC. This codes for CASSLDRGRGYGYTF.

Ten or more counts support this clone. V usage is TRBV12-5 and J usage is TRBJ2-2; D is uncertain. Per the germline V gene, CDR1 is LGHNT and CDR2 is FRNRAP. This CDR3 comprises 14 residues. V shed 7 bases and J shed 4 bases, with 13 bases lying between them. In DNA form, the CDR3 reads TGTGCTAGTGTAGGTGGGATTAGCACCGGGGAGCTGTTTTTT. Its protein product is CASVGGISTGELFF.

The gene calls are TRBV4-2 and TRBJ2-7, with unresolved D. CDR1 and CDR2 (germline): LGHNA, YNFKEQ. The CDR3 consists of 15 residues. V was trimmed by 4 bases and J by 0 bases, leaving 13 bases between them. The CDR3 here is CASSLSDLGSYEQYF. Written as DNA, the CDR3 is TGTGCCAGCAGCCTCTCCGACCTGGGCTCCTACGAGCAGTACTTC.

This chain's CDR3 is CASSKDGNQPQHF. The CDR3, as DNA: TGTGCCAGCAGCAAGGACGGTAATCAGCCCCAGCATTTT. The rearrangement links TRBV11-2 to TRBJ1-5; D is undetermined. CDR1 is SGHAT, CDR2 FQNNGV, per germline. V was cut by 5 bases and J by 4 bases, with 9 bases left in between. The CDR3 contains 13 residues.

The chain uses TRBV28 and TRBJ2-6; D unresolved. V was clipped by 6 bases and J by 0 bases, with 12 bases between them. The CDR3 extends over 16 amino acids. Germline CDR1 MDHEN, CDR2 SYDVKM. CDR3 in DNA: TGTGCCAGCAGAGTTCAAGCGTCCTCTGGGGCCAACGTCCTGACTTTC. It translates to CASRVQASSGANVLTF.

The chain links TRBV30 to TRBJ2-3; 8 nucleotides line up with TRBD2. There are 14 residues in the CDR3. Looked up from germline, CDR1 is GTSNPN and CDR2 is SVGIG (reference sequence). CDR3 sequence (DNA): TGTACCACCTCTCCTAGCGGGAGCACAGATACGCAGTATTTT. As protein: CTTSPSGSTDTQYF.